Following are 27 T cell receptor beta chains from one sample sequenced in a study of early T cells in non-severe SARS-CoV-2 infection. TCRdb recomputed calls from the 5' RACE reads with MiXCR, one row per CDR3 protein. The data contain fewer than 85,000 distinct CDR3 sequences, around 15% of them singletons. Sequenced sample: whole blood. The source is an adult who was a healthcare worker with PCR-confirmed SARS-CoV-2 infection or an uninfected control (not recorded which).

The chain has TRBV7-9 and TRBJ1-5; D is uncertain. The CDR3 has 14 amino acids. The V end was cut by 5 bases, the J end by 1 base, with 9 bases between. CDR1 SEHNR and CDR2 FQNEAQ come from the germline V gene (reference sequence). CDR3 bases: TGTGCCAGCAGCGTCGAGGCAAGCAATCAGCCCCAGCATTTT. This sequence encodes CASSVEASNQPQHF.

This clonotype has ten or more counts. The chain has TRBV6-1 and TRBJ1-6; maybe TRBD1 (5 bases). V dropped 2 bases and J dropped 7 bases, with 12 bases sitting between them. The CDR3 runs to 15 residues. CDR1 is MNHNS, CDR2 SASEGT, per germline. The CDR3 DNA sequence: TGTGCCAGCAGTGAACGGGGGTTACTGAATTCACCCCTCCACTTT. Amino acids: CASSERGLLNSPLHF.

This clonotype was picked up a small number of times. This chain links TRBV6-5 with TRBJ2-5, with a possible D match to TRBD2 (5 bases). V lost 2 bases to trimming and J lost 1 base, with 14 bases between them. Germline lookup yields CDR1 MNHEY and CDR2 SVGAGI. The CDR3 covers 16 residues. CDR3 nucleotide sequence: TGTGCCAGCAGTTACGGCGCAGGAGGAGGCCAAGAGACCCAGTACTTC. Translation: CASSYGAGGGQETQYF.

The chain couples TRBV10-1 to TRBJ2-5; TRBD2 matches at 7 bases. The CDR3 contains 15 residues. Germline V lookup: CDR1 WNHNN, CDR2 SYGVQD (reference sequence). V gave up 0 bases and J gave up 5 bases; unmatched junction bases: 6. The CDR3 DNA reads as TGCGCCAGCAGTGAGTCTGGTCGGGGAGGGGAGACCCAGTACTTC. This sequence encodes CASSESGRGGETQYF.

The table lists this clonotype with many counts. CDR3 nucleotide sequence: TGTGCCAGCAGCCCAAGGGAGACTAGCGCTTACAATGAGCAGTTCTTC. As protein: CASSPRETSAYNEQFF. The chain is built from TRBV12-3 or TRBV12-4 and TRBJ2-1, with TRBD2 matching 8 bases. This CDR3 has 16 amino acids. With 6 bases clipped from V and 4 bases from J, the junction kept 11 bases outside the gene matches.

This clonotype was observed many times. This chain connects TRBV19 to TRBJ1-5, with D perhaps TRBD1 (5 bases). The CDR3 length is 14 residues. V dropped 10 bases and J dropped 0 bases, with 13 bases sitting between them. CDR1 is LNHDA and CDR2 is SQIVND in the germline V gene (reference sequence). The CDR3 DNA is TGTGCCACTGAGCGGGACCTTAGCAATCAGCCCCAGCATTTT. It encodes CATERDLSNQPQHF.

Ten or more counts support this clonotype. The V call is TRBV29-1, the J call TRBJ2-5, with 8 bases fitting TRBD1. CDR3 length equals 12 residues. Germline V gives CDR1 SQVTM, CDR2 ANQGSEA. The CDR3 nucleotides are TGCAGGGATCAGGGGGCTCAAGAGACCCAGTACTTC. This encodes CRDQGAQETQYF.

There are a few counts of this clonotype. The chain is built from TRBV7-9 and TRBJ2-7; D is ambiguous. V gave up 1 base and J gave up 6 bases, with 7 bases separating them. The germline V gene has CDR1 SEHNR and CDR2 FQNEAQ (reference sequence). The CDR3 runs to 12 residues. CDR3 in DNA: TGTGCCAGCAGCTTAGAGGCCCGCGAGCAGTACTTC. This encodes CASSLEAREQYF.

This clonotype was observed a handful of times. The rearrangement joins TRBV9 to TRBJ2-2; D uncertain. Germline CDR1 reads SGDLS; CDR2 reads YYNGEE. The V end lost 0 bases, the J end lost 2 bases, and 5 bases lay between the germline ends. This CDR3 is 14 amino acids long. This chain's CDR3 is CASSVATNTGELFF. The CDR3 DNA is TGTGCCAGCAGCGTAGCTACAAACACCGGGGAGCTGTTTTTT.

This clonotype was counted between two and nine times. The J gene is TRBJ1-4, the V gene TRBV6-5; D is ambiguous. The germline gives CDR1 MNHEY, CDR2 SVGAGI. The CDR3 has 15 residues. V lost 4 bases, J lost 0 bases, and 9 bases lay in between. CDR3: CASSSIGATNEKLFF. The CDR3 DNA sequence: TGTGCCAGCAGTTCAATCGGAGCAACTAATGAAAAACTGTTTTTT.

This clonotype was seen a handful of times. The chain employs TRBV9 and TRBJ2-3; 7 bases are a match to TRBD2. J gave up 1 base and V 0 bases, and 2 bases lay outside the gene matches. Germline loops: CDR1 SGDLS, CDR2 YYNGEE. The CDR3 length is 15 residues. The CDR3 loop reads CASSVDAGGTDTQYF. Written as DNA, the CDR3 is TGTGCCAGCAGCGTAGATGCGGGGGGCACAGATACGCAGTATTTT.

For the CDR3, the DNA is TGTGCCAGCAGCGCAGACCTAATGAACACTGAAGCTTTCTTT. Its protein is CASSADLMNTEAFF. This chain uses TRBV5-4 with TRBJ1-1, with no clear D. Germline CDR1 and CDR2: SGHNT and YYREEE (reference sequence). The germline V and J ends were trimmed by 4 bases and 0 bases, with 10 bases remaining between them. The CDR3 loop spans 14 amino acids.

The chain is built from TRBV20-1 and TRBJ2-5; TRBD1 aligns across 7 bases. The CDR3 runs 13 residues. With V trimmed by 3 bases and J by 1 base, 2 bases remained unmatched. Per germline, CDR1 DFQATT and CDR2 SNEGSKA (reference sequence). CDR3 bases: TGCAGTGCTAGCAACAGGGGCCAAGAGACCCAGTACTTC. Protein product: CSASNRGQETQYF.

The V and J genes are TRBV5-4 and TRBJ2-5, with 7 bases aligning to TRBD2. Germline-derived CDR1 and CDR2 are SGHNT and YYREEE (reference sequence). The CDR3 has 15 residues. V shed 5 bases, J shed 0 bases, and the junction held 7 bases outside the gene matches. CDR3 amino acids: CASSTPRGDQETQYF. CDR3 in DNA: TGTGCCAGCAGTACTCCCCGGGGGGACCAAGAGACCCAGTACTTC. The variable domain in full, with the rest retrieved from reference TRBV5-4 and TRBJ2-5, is ETGVTQSPTHLIKTRGQQVTLRCSSQSGHNTVSWYQQALGQGPQFIFQYYREEENGRGNFPPRFSGLQFPNYSSELNVNALELDDSALYLCASSTPRGDQETQYFGPGTRLLVL.

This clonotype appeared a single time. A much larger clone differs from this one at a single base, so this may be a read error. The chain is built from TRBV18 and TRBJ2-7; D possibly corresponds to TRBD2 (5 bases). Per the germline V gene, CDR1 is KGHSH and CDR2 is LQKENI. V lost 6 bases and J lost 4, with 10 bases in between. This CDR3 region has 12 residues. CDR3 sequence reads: CASSGLQYEQYF. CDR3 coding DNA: TGTGCCAGCTCCGGACTGCAGTACGAGCAGTACTTC.

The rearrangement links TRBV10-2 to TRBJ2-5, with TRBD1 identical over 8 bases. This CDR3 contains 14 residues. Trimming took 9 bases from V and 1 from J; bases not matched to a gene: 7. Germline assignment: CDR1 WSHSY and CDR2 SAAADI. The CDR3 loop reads CASTTGEPQETQYF. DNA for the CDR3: TGCGCCAGTACGACAGGGGAGCCCCAAGAGACCCAGTACTTC.

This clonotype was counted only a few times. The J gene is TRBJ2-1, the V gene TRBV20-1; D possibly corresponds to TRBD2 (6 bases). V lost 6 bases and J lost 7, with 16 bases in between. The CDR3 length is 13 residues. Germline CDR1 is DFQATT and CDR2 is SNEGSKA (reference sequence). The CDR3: CSARAGGVNEQFF. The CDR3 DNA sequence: TGCAGTGCAAGGGCGGGCGGGGTAAATGAGCAGTTCTTC.

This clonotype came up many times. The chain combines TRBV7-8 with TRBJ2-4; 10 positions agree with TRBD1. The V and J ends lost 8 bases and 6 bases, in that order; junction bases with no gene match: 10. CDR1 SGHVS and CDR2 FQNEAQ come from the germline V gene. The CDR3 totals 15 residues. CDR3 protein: CASGSSGTGVNIQYF. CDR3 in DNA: TGTGCCAGCGGGTCTTCCGGGACAGGGGTAAACATTCAGTACTTC.

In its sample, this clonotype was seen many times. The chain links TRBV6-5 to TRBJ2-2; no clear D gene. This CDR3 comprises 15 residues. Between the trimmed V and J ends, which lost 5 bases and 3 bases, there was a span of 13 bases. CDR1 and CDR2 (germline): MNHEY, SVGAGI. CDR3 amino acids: CASSPIPGHTGELFF. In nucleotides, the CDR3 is TGTGCCAGCAGTCCTATACCCGGGCACACCGGGGAGCTGTTTTTT.

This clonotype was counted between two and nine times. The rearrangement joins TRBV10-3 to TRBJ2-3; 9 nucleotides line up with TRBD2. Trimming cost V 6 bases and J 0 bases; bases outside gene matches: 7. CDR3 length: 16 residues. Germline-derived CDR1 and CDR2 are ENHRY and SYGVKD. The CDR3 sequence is CAISHSSGDSTDTQYF. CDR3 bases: TGTGCCATCAGCCACTCTAGCGGGGATAGCACAGATACGCAGTATTTT.

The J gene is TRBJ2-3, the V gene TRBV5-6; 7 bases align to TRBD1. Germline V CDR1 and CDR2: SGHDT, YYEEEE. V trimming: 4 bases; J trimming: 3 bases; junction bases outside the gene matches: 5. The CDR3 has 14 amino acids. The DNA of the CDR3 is TGTGCCAGCAGCCTAGGGGGCTGGACAGATACGCAGTATTTT. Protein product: CASSLGGWTDTQYF.

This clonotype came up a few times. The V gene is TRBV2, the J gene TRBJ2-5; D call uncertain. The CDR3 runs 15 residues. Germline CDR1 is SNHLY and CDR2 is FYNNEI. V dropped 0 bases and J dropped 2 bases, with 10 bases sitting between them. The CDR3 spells CASSEARTPQETQYF. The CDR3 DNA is TGTGCCAGCAGTGAAGCGCGCACTCCACAAGAGACCCAGTACTTC.

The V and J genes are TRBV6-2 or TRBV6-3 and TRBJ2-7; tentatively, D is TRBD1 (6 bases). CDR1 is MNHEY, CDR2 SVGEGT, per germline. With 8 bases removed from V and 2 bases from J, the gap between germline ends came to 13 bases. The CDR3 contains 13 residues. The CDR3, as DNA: TGTGCCAGCGCCAAGGGGGTACCCTACGAGCAGTACTTC. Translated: CASAKGVPYEQYF.

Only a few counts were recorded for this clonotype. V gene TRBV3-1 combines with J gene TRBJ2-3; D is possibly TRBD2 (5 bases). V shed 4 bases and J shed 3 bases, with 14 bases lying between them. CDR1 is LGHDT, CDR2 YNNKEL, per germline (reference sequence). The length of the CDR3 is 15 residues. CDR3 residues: CASSLSALVTDTQYF. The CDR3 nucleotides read TGTGCCAGCAGCCTCTCGGCACTAGTAACAGATACGCAGTATTTT.

CDR3 sequence (DNA): TGTGCCAGCAGCTTAATCCTGGGGTACACCGGGGAGCTGTTTTTT. This gives the protein CASSLILGYTGELFF. This chain connects TRBV7-9 to TRBJ2-2, with no clear D. This CDR3 contains 15 residues. Germline V gene lookup returns CDR1 SEHNR and CDR2 FQNEAQ (reference sequence). V was pared by 2 bases and J by 3 bases, with 10 bases between. Full variable domain (missing parts from reference TRBV7-9 and TRBJ2-2): DTGVSQNPRHKITKRGQNVTFRCDPISEHNRLYWYRQTLGQGPEFLTYFQNEAQLEKSRLLSDRFSAERPKGSFSTLEIQRTEQGDSAMYLCASSLILGYTGELFFGEGSRLTVL.

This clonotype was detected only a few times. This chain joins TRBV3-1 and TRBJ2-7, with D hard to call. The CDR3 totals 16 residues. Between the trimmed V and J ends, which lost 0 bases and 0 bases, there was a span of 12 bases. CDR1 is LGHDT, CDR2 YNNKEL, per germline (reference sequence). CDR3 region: CASSQEVFLDSYEQYF. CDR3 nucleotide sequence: TGTGCCAGCAGCCAAGAGGTCTTTCTGGACTCCTACGAGCAGTACTTC.

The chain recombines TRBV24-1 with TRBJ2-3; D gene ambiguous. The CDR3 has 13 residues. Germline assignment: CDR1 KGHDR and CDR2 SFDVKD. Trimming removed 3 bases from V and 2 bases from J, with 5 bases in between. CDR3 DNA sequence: TGTGCCACCAGTGATCACCACACAGATACGCAGTATTTT. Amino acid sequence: CATSDHHTDTQYF.